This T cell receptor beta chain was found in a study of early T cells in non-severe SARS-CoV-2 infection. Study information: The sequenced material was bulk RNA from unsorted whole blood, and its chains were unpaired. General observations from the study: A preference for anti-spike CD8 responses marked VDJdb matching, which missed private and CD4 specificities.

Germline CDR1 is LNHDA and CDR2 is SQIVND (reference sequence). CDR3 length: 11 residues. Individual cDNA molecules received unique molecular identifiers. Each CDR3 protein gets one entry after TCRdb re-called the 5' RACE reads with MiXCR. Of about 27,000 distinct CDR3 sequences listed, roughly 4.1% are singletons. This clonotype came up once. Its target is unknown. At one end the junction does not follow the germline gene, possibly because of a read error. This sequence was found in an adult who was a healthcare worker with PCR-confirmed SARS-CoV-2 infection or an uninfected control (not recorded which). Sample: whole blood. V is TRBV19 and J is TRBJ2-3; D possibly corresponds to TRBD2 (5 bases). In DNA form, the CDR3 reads TGTGCCAGTAGAATAGCTAGCACGCAGTATTTT. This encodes CASRIASTQYF.